This T cell receptor (beta chain) was observed in a study of CD8 T cells in ankylosing spondylitis. CDR1 is SGHRS and CDR2 is YFSETQ in the germline V gene. The V and J ends lost 4 bases and 5 bases respectively, with 12 bases between them. This CDR3 region has 14 residues. Study results and limitations: Blood of patients with ankylosing spondylitis appeared to be characterized by a TCR beta motif of several highly homologous variants.

About this clonotype: Its matching antigen is unknown.

Quantitative molecular-barcoded 5'-RACE generated the TCR beta libraries. A single record per CDR3 protein comes from TCRdb applying MiXCR to the 5' RACE reads. This sample yields fewer than 450,000 distinct CDR3 sequences, of which over 15% are seen a single time; approximately 1% belongs to the top ten. The TCR was taken from a male donor with ankylosing spondylitis. Sample: blood, either unsorted or a sorted T cell fraction (not recorded which). The chain carries TRBV5-1 and TRBJ1-4; tentative D call: TRBD1 (6 bases). CDR3 sequence: CASSPQGQNEKLFF. In nucleotides, the CDR3 is TGCGCCAGCAGCCCTCAGGGGCAGAATGAAAAACTGTTTTTT.